This TCR beta chain was sequenced in a study of human T cells and chemical hapten exposure. TCRdb itself ran the RACE reads through MiXCR, one entry per CDR3 protein. The sample includes around 44,000 distinct CDR3 sequences, around 3.8% of them seen just once. This clonotype was counted at least ten times. Described time point: patch test 1, 2 weeks after DPC sensitization. Regarding treatment: therapeutic diphenylcyclopropenone sensitization with weekly scalp DPC. The total RNA was obtained from whole blood that was not fractionated. There are 14 residues in the CDR3. CDR1 is SGHDT, CDR2 YYEEEE, per germline. V lost 2 bases, J lost 0 bases, and 6 bases lay in between.

The clonotype originates from a man aged 45 to 65 with alopecia areata. Some clones in this sample may be carry-over from other donors' samples. The sample consisted of whole blood, taken in connection with sensitization to the hapten diphenylcyclopropenone (DPC). This chain joins TRBV5-6 and TRBJ2-1; D unclear. CDR3: CASSFMSSYNEQFF. For the CDR3, the DNA is TGTGCCAGCAGCTTTATGAGCTCCTACAATGAGCAGTTCTTC.